The 18 T cell receptor beta chains reported below all come from one sample, sequenced in a study of technical replicates of blood from a few donors. This table comes from immunoSEQ multiplex PCR, and its TCRdb copy is limited to in-frame clones, with some not included. The sample consists of about 54,000 clones, around 94% of them appearing once. Sequencing input: T cells isolated from PBMCs. These receptors were obtained from a human donor in good health.

This chain joins TRBV11-2 and TRBJ1-2, with 10 bases that match TRBD1. CDR3 length: 18 residues. V was clipped by 6 bases and J by 4 bases; unmatched bases: 17. CDR1 is SGHAT and CDR2 is FQNNGV in the germline V gene. The CDR3 here is CASRPGKGQGKYGYGYTF. CDR3 DNA sequence: TGTGCCAGCAGGCCCGGAAAGGGACAGGGGAAGTATGGCTATGGCTACACCTTC.

This chain connects TRBV20-1 to TRBJ2-7; D may be TRBD1 (6 bases). Germline V gene sequence: CDR1 DFQATT, CDR2 SNEGSKA (reference sequence). This CDR3 comprises 10 residues. V lost 8 bases and J 3 bases, leaving 8 bases between the germline ends. The CDR3 region is CSQGHYEQYF. The CDR3 DNA reads as TGCAGTCAGGGACACTACGAGCAGTACTTC.

The chain couples TRBV15 to TRBJ2-3; 10 nucleotides align to TRBD1. Germline V CDR1 and CDR2: LNHNV, YYDKDF (reference sequence). V lost 1 base and J lost 3; bases outside the gene matches: 7. This CDR3 is 17 amino acids long. CDR3 coding DNA: TGTGCCACCAGCAGAGCGACAGGGGGCGCGAGTACAGATACGCAGTATTTT. Amino acid sequence: CATSRATGGASTDTQYF.

This clone appeared a single time. The chain combines TRBV7-9 with TRBJ2-3, with 7 bases that match TRBD1. The V gene's germline CDR1 is SEHNR and CDR2 FQNEAQ (reference sequence). CDR3 length equals 16 residues. Losses at the gene ends were 7 bases for V and 8 bases for J; bases not matched to a gene: 18. CDR3 residues: CASTTLEGATFGTQYF. The CDR3, as DNA: TGTGCCAGCACCACGTTAGAGGGGGCTACTTTTGGTACGCAGTATTTT.

The chain employs TRBV9 and TRBJ1-5; D is possibly TRBD1 (6 bases). Germline CDR1 SGDLS, CDR2 YYNGEE. V dropped 4 bases and J dropped 7 bases, with 15 bases sitting between them. The CDR3 has 14 residues. The CDR3 sequence is CASSRGAGKQPQHF. In DNA, the CDR3 is TGTGCCAGCAGCCGGGGGGCAGGGAAACAGCCCCAGCATTTT. The full variable domain, completed using reference TRBV9 and TRBJ1-5, is DSGVTQTPKHLITATGQRVTLRCSPRSGDLSVYWYQQSLDQGLQFLIQYYNGEERAKGNILERFSAQQFPDLHSELNLSSLELGDSALYFCASSRGAGKQPQHFGDGTRLSIL.

This clone appeared a few times. The CDR3 sequence: CASSLYSSAEAFF. The DNA of the CDR3 is TGTGCCAGCAGTTTATATTCCAGCGCTGAAGCTTTCTTT. This rearrangement joins TRBV28 to TRBJ1-1; D ambiguous. In germline, CDR1 is MDHEN, CDR2 SYDVKM. V was pared by 1 base and J by 6 bases, with 9 bases between. The CDR3 is made up of 13 amino acids.

V usage is TRBV6-5 and J usage is TRBJ1-5; 7 nucleotides line up with TRBD1. The V segment lost 0 bases and the J segment 7 bases; nucleotides outside the gene matches: 3. The CDR3 runs 14 residues. Germline assignment: CDR1 MNHEY and CDR2 SVGAGI. For the CDR3, the DNA is TGTGCCAGCAGTTACTCGACAGGGTACCAGCCCCAGCATTTT. Protein product: CASSYSTGYQPQHF.

J is TRBJ2-1 and V is TRBV20-1; tentatively, D is TRBD2 (5 bases). Germline V gives CDR1 DFQATT, CDR2 SNEGSKA (reference sequence). V was shortened by 3 bases and J by 11 bases, with 8 bases between the two germline ends. This CDR3 has 10 residues. The CDR3 DNA reads TGCAGTGCTAGGGAGCGGAAGCAGTTCTTC. It codes for CSARERKQFF.

This chain uses TRBV7-2 with TRBJ1-3; D gene uncertain. Between the trimmed V and J ends, which lost 0 bases and 0 bases, there was a span of 9 bases. This CDR3 is built from 16 residues. The germline CDR1 and CDR2 sequences are SGHTA and FQGNSA. This chain's CDR3 is CASSLAAGNSGNTIYF. The CDR3 DNA sequence: TGTGCCAGCAGCTTAGCCGCGGGCAACTCTGGAAACACCATATATTTT.

This clone turned up a few times. The rearrangement uses TRBV5-4 and TRBJ2-1, with a tentative D call TRBD2 (6 bases). The CDR3 runs 17 residues. The V gene lost 4 bases and the J gene lost 2 bases, with 19 bases spanning the gap. Looked up from germline, CDR1 is SGHNT and CDR2 is YYREEE (reference sequence). Here the CDR3 DNA reads TGTGCCAGCAGCCCCGCTGGGGTAGCGGACCCCTACAATGAGCAGTTCTTC. Translating gives CASSPAGVADPYNEQFF.

This chain uses TRBV28 with TRBJ2-1; the match to TRBD1 covers 10 bases. V was pared by 6 bases and J by 9 bases, with 5 bases of the junction left unmatched. The CDR3 runs to 13 residues. Germline lookup yields CDR1 MDHEN and CDR2 SYDVKM. CDR3 nucleotide sequence: TGTGCCAGCAGAAGGGACAGGGGTTTTGAGCAGTTCTTC. It specifies CASRRDRGFEQFF.

The chain employs TRBV10-3 and TRBJ2-7; 10 bases align to TRBD1. The CDR3 length is 16 residues. The V segment lost 2 bases and the J segment 2 bases; nucleotides outside the gene matches: 6. Germline V gene sequence: CDR1 ENHRY, CDR2 SYGVKD. The CDR3 DNA sequence: TGTGCCATCAGTGAGGGTACGGGACAGGGGACCTACGAGCAGTACTTC. Its protein is CAISEGTGQGTYEQYF.

Only one count was recorded for this clone. V usage is TRBV5-4 and J usage is TRBJ2-2, with a possible D match to TRBD2 (6 bases). Germline CDR1 is SGHNT and CDR2 is YYREEE (reference sequence). This CDR3 has 17 amino acids. V dropped 0 bases and J dropped 1 base, with 13 bases sitting between them. In DNA form, the CDR3 reads TGTGCCAGCAGCTTGGGGGCGGGGACGGGGAACACCGGGGAGCTGTTTTTT. Translation gives CASSLGAGTGNTGELFF.

The rearrangement uses TRBV28 and TRBJ2-7; TRBD2 matches 9 bases. With 6 bases clipped from V and 2 bases from J, the junction kept 8 bases outside the gene matches. The CDR3 is made up of 15 amino acids. CDR1 is MDHEN and CDR2 is SYDVKM in the germline V gene. The CDR3 DNA reads TGTGCCAGCAGCCCCGCGGGGGGGTCCGCCTACGAGCAGTACTTC. This encodes CASSPAGGSAYEQYF.

The rearrangement uses TRBV18 and TRBJ2-3; D is unresolved. The CDR3 covers 15 residues. The V gene lost 3 bases and the J gene lost 6 bases, with 16 bases spanning the gap. Germline CDR1 KGHSH, CDR2 LQKENI. The CDR3 coding sequence is TGTGCCAGCTCACCCGACCGGGTCCATGTGGATACGCAGTATTTT. Its translation: CASSPDRVHVDTQYF.

CDR3 sequence reads: CASSLGDSNQPQHF. DNA for the CDR3: TGTGCCAGCAGCTTAGGAGATAGCAATCAGCCCCAGCATTTT. The rearrangement links TRBV7-6 to TRBJ1-5; the D is unclear. Germline V lookup: CDR1 SGHVS, CDR2 FNYEAQ. This CDR3 contains 14 residues. V was shortened by 1 base and J by 0 bases, with 4 bases between the two germline ends.

The V gene is TRBV29-1, the J gene TRBJ2-1, with TRBD2 matching over 10 bases. The V segment lost 3 bases and the J segment 8 bases; nucleotides outside the gene matches: 16. There are 17 residues in the CDR3. CDR1 SQVTM and CDR2 ANQGSEA come from the germline V gene. The CDR3 bases are TGCAGCGTTGATGTAGCGGGAGGTGAAGGAGTGGTCGATGAGCAGTTCTTC. Its translation: CSVDVAGGEGVVDEQFF.

This chain links TRBV18 with TRBJ2-7, with D possibly TRBD1 on 5 matching bases. Germline loops: CDR1 KGHSH, CDR2 LQKENI. CDR3 length: 14 amino acids. Trimming stripped 2 bases from V and 6 bases from J, with 14 bases between. Here the CDR3 DNA reads TGTGCCAGCTCACCAGTGACAGCAAAAGGCGAGCAGTACTTC. Translating it yields CASSPVTAKGEQYF. The full variable domain, its missing parts supplied by reference TRBV18 and TRBJ2-7, is NAGVMQNPRHLVRRRGQEARLRCSPMKGHSHVYWYRQLPEEGLKFMVYLQKENIIDESGMPKERFSAEFPKEGPSILRIQQVVRGDSAAYFCASSPVTAKGEQYFGPGTRLTVT.